The rows below give T cell receptor beta chains drawn from one sample of a study of early T cells in non-severe SARS-CoV-2 infection. TCRdb reprocessed the 5' RACE reads via MiXCR and lists one record per CDR3 protein. The table shows tens of thousands of distinct CDR3 sequences, with more than 9% occurring only once. Sequenced input: whole blood. The receptors shown here come from an adult who was a healthcare worker with PCR-confirmed SARS-CoV-2 infection or an uninfected control (not recorded which). Each CDR3 is given with its conserved first and last residue. D genes are given only for firm matches. The size of a clone is reported for some rows only, either as once, few or many, or as a class for expanded clones.

v_gene: TRBV6-2/TRBV6-3
d_gene: NA
abundance: NA
j_gene: TRBJ2-1
CDR3nt: TGTGCCAGCAGTTACTCGTCCCTAGCTCTGCTTAATGAGCAGTTCTTC
CDR3aa: CASSYSSLALLNEQFF

v_gene: TRBV13
d_gene: TRBD1
abundance: many
j_gene: TRBJ2-1
CDR3nt: TGTGCCAGCAGCTACTACAGGGGTAGGAATGAGCAGTTCTTC
CDR3aa: CASSYYRGRNEQFF

v_gene: TRBV3-1
d_gene: NA
abundance: many
j_gene: TRBJ2-1
CDR3nt: TGTGCCAGCAGCCCGCCCAGCGCAGGCAATGAGCAGTTCTTC
CDR3aa: CASSPPSAGNEQFF

v_gene: TRBV20-1
d_gene: NA
abundance: NA
j_gene: TRBJ1-1
CDR3nt: TGCAGTGCTAGAATATCAGGCAGGCGAGACACTGAAGCTTTCTTT
CDR3aa: CSARISGRRDTEAFF

v_gene: TRBV29-1
d_gene: TRBD2
abundance: NA
j_gene: TRBJ2-7
CDR3nt: TGCAGCGTTGAGGGACTAGCGGGAGACGAGCAGTACTTC
CDR3aa: CSVEGLAGDEQYF

v_gene: TRBV12-3/TRBV12-4
d_gene: NA
abundance: NA
j_gene: TRBJ2-7
CDR3nt: TGTGCCAGCAGTTTATGGGGCTCCACCTACGAGCAGTACTTC
CDR3aa: CASSLWGSTYEQYF

v_gene: TRBV5-4
d_gene: NA
abundance: many
j_gene: TRBJ1-2
CDR3nt: TGTGCCAGCAGCTTGATCCCGCGCAGCAACTATGGCTACACCTTC
CDR3aa: CASSLIPRSNYGYTF

v_gene: TRBV6-1
d_gene: NA
abundance: few
j_gene: TRBJ1-1
CDR3nt: TGTGCCAGCAGTGTTATTCATACTGAAGCTTTCTTT
CDR3aa: CASSVIHTEAFF

v_gene: TRBV6-1
d_gene: NA
abundance: few
j_gene: TRBJ1-2
CDR3nt: TGTGCCAGCAAAGTAGAGATGGTGATGGGCTACACCTTC
CDR3aa: CASKVEMVMGYTF

v_gene: TRBV7-9
d_gene: NA
abundance: NA
j_gene: TRBJ1-2
CDR3nt: TGTGCCAGCAGCTTAGCGACCAGAGGAGGCTATGGCTACACCTTC
CDR3aa: CASSLATRGGYGYTF

v_gene: TRBV3-1
d_gene: NA
abundance: NA
j_gene: TRBJ2-1
CDR3nt: TGTGCCAGCAGCCATGACCCTAGCTGGGGGGCTTGGGATGAGCAGTTCTTC
CDR3aa: CASSHDPSWGAWDEQFF

v_gene: TRBV6-6
d_gene: NA
abundance: few
j_gene: TRBJ1-2
CDR3nt: TGTGCCAGCAGTTACGGGGATTGGGGCTACACCTTC
CDR3aa: CASSYGDWGYTF

v_gene: TRBV29-1
d_gene: NA
abundance: NA
j_gene: TRBJ2-7
CDR3nt: TGCAGCGTAGGAGGTTGGGGTTCCTACGAGCAGTACTTC
CDR3aa: CSVGGWGSYEQYF

v_gene: TRBV19
d_gene: TRBD1
abundance: NA
j_gene: TRBJ2-6
CDR3nt: TGTGCCAGTAGTCCCTGGGCAGGGGGCTCTGGGGCCAACGTCCTGACTTTC
CDR3aa: CASSPWAGGSGANVLTF

v_gene: TRBV7-2
d_gene: NA
abundance: many
j_gene: TRBJ2-7
CDR3nt: TGTGCCAGCAGTTCGCCGAATAAGGAGCAGTACTTC
CDR3aa: CASSSPNKEQYF

v_gene: TRBV29-1
d_gene: TRBD2
abundance: many
j_gene: TRBJ2-5
CDR3nt: TGCAGCGTCTCTCGGACTAGCGGGCAAGAGACCCAGTACTTC
CDR3aa: CSVSRTSGQETQYF

v_gene: TRBV12-3/TRBV12-4
d_gene: NA
abundance: NA
j_gene: TRBJ2-7
CDR3nt: TGTGCCAGCAGACGCTCGGGGGGCCACGAGCAGTACTTC
CDR3aa: CASRRSGGHEQYF

v_gene: TRBV12-3/TRBV12-4
d_gene: TRBD1
abundance: many
j_gene: TRBJ1-2
CDR3nt: TGTGCCAGCAGCCCCGGGACAGTCTATGGCTACACCTTC
CDR3aa: CASSPGTVYGYTF

v_gene: TRBV6-6
d_gene: TRBD2
abundance: many
j_gene: TRBJ2-1
CDR3nt: TGTGCCAGCAGTAGCCGGGCGGGAGTTCACAATGAGCAGTTCTTC
CDR3aa: CASSSRAGVHNEQFF

v_gene: TRBV10-3
d_gene: TRBD2
abundance: few
j_gene: TRBJ2-1
CDR3nt: TGTGCCATCAGTGAATGGGTAGGGACTACTCATCTCTCTGCATACAATGAGCAGTTCTTC
CDR3aa: CAISEWVGTTHLSAYNEQFF

v_gene: TRBV6-2/TRBV6-3
d_gene: NA
abundance: few
j_gene: TRBJ1-5
CDR3nt: TGTGCCAGCACCCTGGGGGGCGTTCAGCCCCAGCATTTT
CDR3aa: CASTLGGVQPQHF

v_gene: TRBV5-1
d_gene: NA
abundance: NA
j_gene: TRBJ1-3
CDR3nt: TGCGCCAGCAGCTTGGGACAGCTCTCTGGAAACACCATATATTTT
CDR3aa: CASSLGQLSGNTIYF

v_gene: TRBV6-5
d_gene: NA
abundance: few
j_gene: TRBJ2-6
CDR3nt: TGTGCCAGCAGTTACTCCCCCACAGGGAGGACTGGGGCCAACGTCCTGACTTTC
CDR3aa: CASSYSPTGRTGANVLTF

v_gene: TRBV12-3/TRBV12-4
d_gene: NA
abundance: NA
j_gene: TRBJ1-2
CDR3nt: TGTGCCAGCAGCAACCTGAGGGAGGGCTATGGCTACACCTTC
CDR3aa: CASSNLREGYGYTF

v_gene: TRBV10-3
d_gene: NA
abundance: many
j_gene: TRBJ2-4
CDR3nt: TGTGCCATCAGTGAACAGACTGCCAACATTCAGTACTTC
CDR3aa: CAISEQTANIQYF

v_gene: TRBV19
d_gene: TRBD2
abundance: many
j_gene: TRBJ2-6
CDR3nt: TGTGCCAGTAGTAATAGCGGGATCGACTCTGGGGCCAACGTCCTGACTTTC
CDR3aa: CASSNSGIDSGANVLTF

v_gene: TRBV12-3/TRBV12-4
d_gene: NA
abundance: NA
j_gene: TRBJ1-6
CDR3nt: TGTGCCAGCAGTTTAGTTCCAGGGACATCATCACCCCTCCACTTT
CDR3aa: CASSLVPGTSSPLHF

v_gene: TRBV10-3
d_gene: NA
abundance: many
j_gene: TRBJ2-5
CDR3nt: TGTGCCATCAGCGGAGGTCGTCCCGGCACGGAGACCCAGTACTTC
CDR3aa: CAISGGRPGTETQYF